This TCR beta chain is drawn from a study of T cell changes during pregnancy in multiple sclerosis. Sequencing used immunoSEQ multiplex PCR; TCRdb keeps in-frame clones, though not all of them. In the table there are 25,000 to 35,000 clones, around nine tenths of which are singletons. V gave up 9 bases and J gave up 4 bases; unmatched junction bases: 14. CDR1 and CDR2 (germline): SEHNR, FQNEAQ (reference sequence). The CDR3 loop spans 15 amino acids. The sequence was obtained from a female donor in good health, enrolled as a control in a pregnancy study. J is TRBJ1-1 and V is TRBV7-9; TRBD1 aligns across 7 bases. The specimen comprised CD4+ T cells from peripheral blood mononuclear cells, sampled in the second trimester of pregnancy. The CDR3 is CASLVWPAGGTEAFF. CDR3 in DNA: TGTGCCAGTCTGGTCTGGCCTGCAGGGGGCACTGAAGCTTTCTTT.